This T cell receptor beta chain comes out of a study of blood T cells in healthy people across ages. General study points: Long-lived donors had more naive CD4+ cells and higher diversity than aged donors.

A few counts support this clonotype. Its matching antigen is unknown. The draw of peripheral blood yielded roughly 9.4 milliliters from each donor. The CDR3 consists of 15 residues. Trimming at V came to 4 bases and at J to 7 bases, leaving 10 bases not matched to a gene. Per the germline V gene, CDR1 is SGHRS and CDR2 is YFSETQ. A second PCR of roughly 7 to 11 cycles used a sample-barcoded 5' primer and a J-beta primer mix. TCRdb passed the 5' RACE reads through MiXCR, listing each CDR3 protein once. The sample lists approximately 780,000 distinct CDR3 sequences, around 24% occurring once. The sample was also reused in another study, on T cells of mothers and their children.

This sequence joins TRBV5-1 and TRBJ2-1; 8 nucleotides line up with TRBD2. The sample consisted of blood. The source is a boy between 10 and 17 years old in good health. The CDR3 DNA reads TGCGCCAGCAGCCCCACGGGGGGGCTGAAAAATGAGCAGTTCTTC. It yields the protein CASSPTGGLKNEQFF.